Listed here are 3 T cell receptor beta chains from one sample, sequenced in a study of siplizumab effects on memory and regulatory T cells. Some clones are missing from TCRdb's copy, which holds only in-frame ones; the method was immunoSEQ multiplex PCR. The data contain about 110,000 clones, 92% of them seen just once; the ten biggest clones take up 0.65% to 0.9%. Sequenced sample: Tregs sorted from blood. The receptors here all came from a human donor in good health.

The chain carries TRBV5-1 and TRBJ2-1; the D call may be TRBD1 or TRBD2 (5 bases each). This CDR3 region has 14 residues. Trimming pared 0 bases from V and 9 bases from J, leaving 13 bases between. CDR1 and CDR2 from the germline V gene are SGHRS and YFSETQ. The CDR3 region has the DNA TGCGCCAGCAGCTTGGCTGGGGGAATGGGTGAGCAGTTCTTC. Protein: CASSLAGGMGEQFF.

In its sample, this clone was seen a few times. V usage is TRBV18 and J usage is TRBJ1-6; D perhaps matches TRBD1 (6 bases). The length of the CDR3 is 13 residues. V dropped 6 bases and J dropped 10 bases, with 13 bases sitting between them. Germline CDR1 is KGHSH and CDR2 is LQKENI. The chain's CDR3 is CASSQGSGSPLHF. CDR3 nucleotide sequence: TGTGCCAGCTCTCAGGGGAGCGGGTCACCCCTCCACTTT. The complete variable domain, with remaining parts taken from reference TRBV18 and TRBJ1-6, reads NAGVMQNPRHLVRRRGQEARLRCSPMKGHSHVYWYRQLPEEGLKFMVYLQKENIIDESGMPKERFSAEFPKEGPSILRIQQVVRGDSAAYFCASSQGSGSPLHFGNGTRLTVT.

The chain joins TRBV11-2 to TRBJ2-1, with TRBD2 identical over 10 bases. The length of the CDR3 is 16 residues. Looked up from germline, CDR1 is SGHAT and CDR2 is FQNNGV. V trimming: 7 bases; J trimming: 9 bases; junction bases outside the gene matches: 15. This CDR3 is CASTLWGTSVLGEQFF. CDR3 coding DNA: TGTGCCAGCACCTTGTGGGGGACTAGCGTACTGGGTGAGCAGTTCTTC.